A single sample is the source of the 20 T cell receptor beta chains below, sequenced in a study of early T cells in non-severe SARS-CoV-2 infection. TCRdb ran MiXCR on the 5' RACE reads and lists one entry per CDR3 protein. Of some 23,000 distinct CDR3 sequences detected, about 5.6% appear once; the ten largest clones hold around 11%. Sample: whole blood. The receptor set was obtained from an adult who was a healthcare worker with PCR-confirmed SARS-CoV-2 infection or an uninfected control (not recorded which).

The sample holds many counts of this clonotype. The chain is built from TRBV7-9 and TRBJ2-1; D is undetermined. V lost 5 bases, J lost 0 bases, and 17 bases lay in between. The CDR3 is made up of 17 amino acids. The germline V gene has CDR1 SEHNR and CDR2 FQNEAQ (reference sequence). The CDR3 nucleotides are TGTGCCAGCAGCCCTTCTGGGCTTTCTTCCTCCTACAATGAGCAGTTCTTC. Its protein is CASSPSGLSSSYNEQFF.

This clonotype occurred a few times. The chain couples TRBV6-2 or TRBV6-3 to TRBJ2-7; 7 bases align to TRBD2. The germline V gene encodes CDR1 MNHEY and CDR2 SVGEGT. J was trimmed by 2 bases and V by 6 bases; bases with no gene match: 13. The CDR3 loop spans 16 amino acids. This CDR3 is CASSPTGREHTYEQYF. The CDR3 nucleotides read TGTGCCAGCAGCCCAACTGGGCGGGAGCACACCTACGAGCAGTACTTC.

This clonotype came up a few times. V usage is TRBV11-1 and J usage is TRBJ1-5, with D unclear. V was trimmed by 2 bases and J by 9 bases, leaving 11 bases between them. The CDR3 totals 13 residues. Germline-derived CDR1 and CDR2 are SGHAT and FQDESV (reference sequence). The CDR3 reads CASSLSGNGPQHF. The CDR3 DNA reads TGTGCCAGCAGCTTATCGGGGAATGGGCCCCAGCATTTT.

This clonotype has a count of ten or more. The chain has TRBV3-1 and TRBJ2-1; 9 bases fit TRBD2. The CDR3 consists of 14 residues. Trimming cost V 3 bases and J 5 bases; bases outside gene matches: 2. Germline V gene lookup returns CDR1 LGHDT and CDR2 YNNKEL (reference sequence). The CDR3 bases are TGTGCCAGCAGCCAGCTAGCGGGAAACAATGAGCAGTTCTTC. Residues: CASSQLAGNNEQFF.

This clonotype was seen a few times. The V and J genes are TRBV6-6 and TRBJ2-2, with 9 bases aligning to TRBD1. From germline, CDR1 is MNHNY and CDR2 SVGAGI (reference sequence). V gave up 6 bases and J gave up 4 bases; unmatched junction bases: 9. CDR3 size: 16 residues. Here the CDR3 DNA reads TGTGCCAGCAGATCCCCGGGACAGGGAGGCACCGGGGAGCTGTTTTTT. Translation gives CASRSPGQGGTGELFF.

This clonotype was seen only a few times. The chain has TRBV28 and TRBJ2-7; 7 bases align to TRBD2. This CDR3 contains 14 residues. The ends lost 4 bases at V and 2 bases at J; junction bases unmatched: 5. Germline-derived CDR1 and CDR2 are MDHEN and SYDVKM. CDR3 nucleotide sequence: TGTGCCAGCAGTTCCTCTAGCGGAGCCTACGAGCAGTACTTC. Its translation: CASSSSSGAYEQYF.

This clonotype was seen a handful of times. The chain links TRBV29-1 to TRBJ1-2; D unclear. Deletions cut 8 bases from V and 4 bases from J, with 17 bases between. This CDR3 spans 13 amino acids. Germline CDR1 SQVTM, CDR2 ANQGSEA. CDR3 sequence reads: CSPGRGSIYGYTF. CDR3 in DNA: TGCAGCCCGGGTAGAGGGTCTATCTATGGCTACACCTTC.

The sample holds a few counts of this clonotype. The rearrangement joins TRBV28 to TRBJ1-5, with a weak D call TRBD1 (6 bases). The CDR3 extends over 14 amino acids. The V end was cut by 6 bases, the J end by 1 base, with 10 bases between. Germline loops: CDR1 MDHEN, CDR2 SYDVKM. The CDR3 region is CASRRTASNQPQHF. Here the CDR3 DNA reads TGTGCCAGCAGGCGGACAGCAAGCAATCAGCCCCAGCATTTT.

The rearrangement uses TRBV4-3 and TRBJ2-2, with D unresolved. The germline gives CDR1 LGHNA, CDR2 YSLEER. The CDR3 contains 18 residues. The germline V and J ends were trimmed by 0 bases and 5 bases, with 19 bases remaining between them. CDR3 amino acids: CASSQDRLRNRGTGELFF. The CDR3 nucleotides read TGCGCCAGCAGCCAAGATCGCCTTCGTAATCGTGGGACCGGGGAGCTGTTTTTT.

At least ten counts were recorded for this clonotype. The genes are TRBV7-2 and TRBJ2-1; 9 bases map to TRBD2. Trimming at V came to 7 bases and at J to 0 bases, leaving 10 bases not matched to a gene. Germline V CDR1 and CDR2: SGHTA, FQGNSA. This CDR3 is built from 17 residues. The CDR3 loop is CASIDLLAGRSYNEQFF. DNA of the CDR3: TGTGCCAGCATCGACCTCCTAGCGGGGCGCTCCTACAATGAGCAGTTCTTC.

In its sample, this clonotype was seen many times. This chain connects TRBV2 to TRBJ2-7; D possibly uses TRBD1 or TRBD2 (5 bases each). With 5 bases removed from V and 0 bases from J, the gap between germline ends came to 11 bases. CDR1 is SNHLY, CDR2 FYNNEI, per germline. This CDR3 region has 14 residues. In nucleotides, the CDR3 is TGTGCCAGCAGTACCGGGACGGACTCCTACGAGCAGTACTTC. Amino acids: CASSTGTDSYEQYF.

This clonotype was observed many times. The rearrangement uses TRBV12-3 or TRBV12-4 and TRBJ2-3, with D perhaps given as TRBD1 or TRBD2 (5 bases each). The CDR3 spans 15 residues. Trimming took 5 bases from V and 0 from J, leaving 12 bases between them. In DNA form, the CDR3 reads TGTGCCAGCAGTCCGGGACCGCGGAGCACAGATACGCAGTATTTT. Amino acid sequence: CASSPGPRSTDTQYF.

The V gene is TRBV7-8, the J gene TRBJ2-7, with 7 positions matching TRBD1. V was pared by 1 base and J by 2 bases, with 2 bases of the junction left unmatched. The CDR3 has 14 residues. Looked up from germline, CDR1 is SGHVS and CDR2 is FQNEAQ. The CDR3 protein is CASSLGGGAYEQYV. The CDR3 nucleotides are TGTGCCAGCAGCTTAGGAGGGGGCGCCTACGAGCAGTACGTC.

This clonotype was seen repeatedly, ten times or more. CDR3 in amino acids: CASSYLGQGSYEQYF. The CDR3 DNA follows: TGTGCCAGCAGCTATTTGGGACAGGGATCCTACGAGCAGTACTTC. The chain links TRBV5-8 to TRBJ2-7; 9 bases are a match to TRBD1. Germline CDR1 SGHTS, CDR2 YDEGEE. The ends lost 3 bases at V and 1 base at J; junction bases unmatched: 5. The CDR3 has 15 amino acids.

This clonotype was seen many times. The chain has TRBV7-2 and TRBJ2-3, with 7 nucleotides matching TRBD1. The CDR3 has 15 amino acids. V was pared by 8 bases and J by 0 bases, with 8 bases of the junction left unmatched. The germline gives CDR1 SGHTA, CDR2 FQGNSA. CDR3 residues: CASRAQGVSTDTQYF. The CDR3 nucleotides read TGTGCCAGCCGAGCCCAGGGGGTGAGCACAGATACGCAGTATTTT.

J is TRBJ1-1 and V is TRBV6-5, with 8 bases lining up with TRBD1. The germline CDR1 and CDR2 sequences are MNHEY and SVGAGI. The CDR3 is 16 residues long. V lost 4 bases to trimming and J lost 2 bases; unmatched junction nucleotides: 9. The DNA of the CDR3 is TGTGCCAGCAGTTCCATGTGGGCAGGGGGCAACACTGAAGCTTTCTTT. This translates into CASSSMWAGGNTEAFF.

This clonotype was found many times. The chain uses TRBV2 and TRBJ2-7, with D hard to call. Germline-derived CDR1 and CDR2 are SNHLY and FYNNEI. This CDR3 region has 13 residues. Between the trimmed V and J ends, which lost 1 base and 1 base, there was a span of 5 bases. CDR3 sequence: CASSEELSYEQYV. Here the CDR3 DNA reads TGTGCCAGCAGTGAAGAGCTTTCCTACGAGCAGTACGTC.

This clonotype has at least ten counts. The V gene is TRBV27, the J gene TRBJ2-7; D uncertain. Germline lookup yields CDR1 MNHEY and CDR2 SMNVEV (reference sequence). The CDR3 covers 15 residues. V lost 8 bases and J 3 bases, leaving 20 bases between the germline ends. CDR3 sequence reads: CASPIGRQKLYEQYV. CDR3 nucleotides: TGTGCCAGCCCAATCGGACGGCAAAAGCTCTACGAGCAGTACGTC.

This clonotype was observed at least ten times. The chain recombines TRBV3-1 with TRBJ2-5; D gene ambiguous. V lost 4 bases and J lost 10, with 25 bases in between. Germline loops: CDR1 LGHDT, CDR2 YNNKEL (reference sequence). This CDR3 contains 16 residues. CDR3: CASSLSFTAARVVQYF. The DNA of the CDR3 is TGTGCCAGCAGCCTTTCCTTTACTGCTGCAAGAGTGGTCCAGTACTTC.

This clonotype was found many times. V is TRBV27 and J is TRBJ2-2, with D unclear. The CDR3 spans 14 residues. Trimming took off 2 bases at V and 3 bases at J, with 7 bases between the two ends. The germline CDR1 and CDR2 sequences are MNHEY and SMNVEV (reference sequence). CDR3 residues: CASSLSSHTGELFF. DNA for the CDR3: TGTGCCAGCAGTTTAAGCTCTCACACCGGGGAGCTGTTTTTT.